A single sample is the source of the 20 T cell receptor beta chains below, sequenced in a study of blood T cells in healthy people across ages. A second roughly 7 to 11 cycle PCR used barcoded and J-beta primers. TCRdb passed the 5' RACE reads through MiXCR, listing each CDR3 protein once. The table has some 560,000 distinct CDR3 sequences, about 29% seen once; the top ten hold approximately 3.7%. Separately, the same data were catalogued under a study of T cells of mothers and their children.

Sample: blood. All receptors derive from a boy between 2 and 10 years old in good health.

The J gene is TRBJ1-2, the V gene TRBV20-1, with D hard to call. This CDR3 spans 12 amino acids. Germline values: CDR1 DFQATT, CDR2 SNEGSKA (reference sequence). V was shortened by 6 bases and J by 8 bases, with 16 bases between the two germline ends. The DNA of the CDR3 is TGCAGTGCCCCAGCCCGTTCGGAAGGCTACACCTTC. It translates to CSAPARSEGYTF.

The rearrangement links TRBV24-1 to TRBJ2-7; D is perhaps TRBD1 (5 bases). The CDR3 has 14 residues. The V gene's germline CDR1 is KGHDR and CDR2 SFDVKD. V gave up 9 bases and J gave up 4 bases, with 18 bases separating them. The CDR3: CATPLPRGEYEQYF. CDR3 sequence (DNA): TGTGCCACCCCGTTGCCAAGGGGCGAGTACGAGCAGTACTTC.

The rearrangement links TRBV7-9 to TRBJ2-5; D gene unclear. The J call is in doubt because the DNA end fits TRBJ2-7 better. The CDR3 consists of 14 residues. Germline V gives CDR1 SEHNR, CDR2 FQNEAQ (reference sequence). In DNA form, the CDR3 reads TGTGCCAGCAGCTTAGATTACTATTCCTACGAGCAGTACGTC. Residues: CASSLDYYSYEQYV.

The V and J genes are TRBV19 and TRBJ1-4, with a possible D match to TRBD1 (6 bases). The CDR3 has 12 residues. Germline CDR1 is LNHDA and CDR2 is SQIVND (reference sequence). V dropped 7 bases and J dropped 7 bases, with 10 bases sitting between them. For the CDR3, the DNA is TGTGCCAGTACAGGGGCTGTTGAAAAACTGTTTTTT. Translation gives CASTGAVEKLFF.

This clonotype was detected a few times. This chain joins TRBV6-5 and TRBJ2-4; 7 bases agree with TRBD1. Per the germline V gene, CDR1 is MNHEY and CDR2 is SVGAGI. Trimming at V came to 0 bases and at J to 3 bases, leaving 5 bases not matched to a gene. The CDR3 runs 16 residues. CDR3 nucleotide sequence: TGTGCCAGCAGTTACTCGGGTCAGGGGGTCAAAAACATTCAGTACTTC. Its protein is CASSYSGQGVKNIQYF.

This clonotype appeared a few times. V gene TRBV29-1 combines with J gene TRBJ1-2; D gene ambiguous. Trimming left V 1 base short and J 8 bases short, with 26 bases between. This CDR3 has 17 residues. Germline assignment: CDR1 SQVTM and CDR2 ANQGSEA. CDR3 DNA sequence: TGCAGCGTTGAAGGGTGGAGGATCCCGACTCGGAGATCCGGCTACACCTTC. Amino acids: CSVEGWRIPTRRSGYTF.

The rearrangement uses TRBV20-1 and TRBJ2-7; D remains unclear. This CDR3 is 12 amino acids long. V lost 5 bases, J lost 6 bases, and 14 bases lay in between. Looked up from germline, CDR1 is DFQATT and CDR2 is SNEGSKA (reference sequence). CDR3 nucleotides: TGCAGTGCTGCCCCCTTCTATGGCGAGCAGTACTTC. It yields the protein CSAAPFYGEQYF.

The J gene is TRBJ2-5, the V gene TRBV12-3 or TRBV12-4; no clear D gene. CDR3 length: 13 amino acids. Deletions cut 6 bases from V and 5 bases from J, with 13 bases between. CDR3 residues: CASSSSLWETQYF. The CDR3 DNA sequence: TGTGCCAGCAGCTCTTCCCTCTGGGAGACCCAGTACTTC.

CDR3 loop: CASSLSRVSGYEQYF. The CDR3 DNA reads as TGTGCCAGCAGTTTATCCAGGGTGAGTGGGTACGAGCAGTACTTC. The V and J genes are TRBV28 and TRBJ2-7; D might be TRBD1 (5 bases). Germline loops: CDR1 MDHEN, CDR2 SYDVKM. The CDR3 is made up of 15 amino acids. Trimming took off 1 base at V and 4 bases at J, with 14 bases between the two ends.

V and J are TRBV7-6 and TRBJ1-1, with TRBD1 matching over 9 bases. The CDR3 is 15 amino acids. CDR1 is SGHVS and CDR2 is FNYEAQ in the germline V gene. V lost 4 bases and J lost 8; bases outside the gene matches: 11. CDR3 sequence (DNA): TGTGCCAGCAGCTCCACAGGGGGCGCGGGAGCCGAAGCTTTCTTT. It yields the protein CASSSTGGAGAEAFF.

The gene calls are TRBV28 and TRBJ2-1, with a possible D match to TRBD2 (7 bases). Germline CDR1 and CDR2: MDHEN and SYDVKM. This CDR3 region has 20 residues. Between the trimmed V and J ends, which lost 2 bases and 0 bases, there was a span of 23 bases. CDR3 nucleotide sequence: TGTGCCAGCAGTTTACTTTCCGTGACTAGGGGGGGTAGCTCCTACAATGAGCAGTTCTTC. It translates to CASSLLSVTRGGSSYNEQFF.

This clonotype has more than one count but fewer than ten. The chain carries TRBV20-1 and TRBJ2-1; no reliable D call. The CDR3 covers 13 residues. Germline V CDR1 and CDR2: DFQATT, SNEGSKA (reference sequence). The V and J ends lost 3 bases and 7 bases respectively, with 13 bases between them. DNA for the CDR3: TGCAGTGCTAGTTTAGCCTGGATGAATGAGCAGTTCTTC. Protein product: CSASLAWMNEQFF.

The chain couples TRBV20-1 to TRBJ1-4; no reliable D call. Germline V gene lookup returns CDR1 DFQATT and CDR2 SNEGSKA (reference sequence). V was trimmed by 5 bases and J by 5 bases, leaving 9 bases between them. This CDR3 is 12 amino acids long. The CDR3 DNA follows: TGCAGTGCTTTCTTCCTGAATGAAAAACTGTTTTTT. Protein sequence: CSAFFLNEKLFF.

The rearrangement uses TRBV20-1 and TRBJ2-5, with D perhaps matching TRBD1 or TRBD2 (5 bases each). The CDR3 totals 15 residues. Trimming took 5 bases from V and 4 from J, leaving 20 bases between them. From germline, CDR1 is DFQATT and CDR2 SNEGSKA (reference sequence). The CDR3 region has the DNA TGCAGTGCTGACGGACCGGGACGTATCGGAGAGACCCAGTACTTC. Translating gives CSADGPGRIGETQYF.

V gene TRBV5-1 combines with J gene TRBJ1-4; D unresolved. The germline CDR1 and CDR2 sequences are SGHRS and YFSETQ. The CDR3 is made up of 19 amino acids. The germline V and J ends were trimmed by 0 bases and 0 bases, with 18 bases remaining between them. The CDR3 is CASSLGAALGLSTNEKLFF. Written as DNA, the CDR3 is TGCGCCAGCAGCTTGGGGGCAGCGCTTGGGCTTTCAACTAATGAAAAACTGTTTTTT.

Comments on this clonotype: Its ends do not fully match the called genes, so a read error is possible. The CDR3 DNA reads TGCAGTGCTGGAGACGACAGGAGGACCTACGAGCAGTACTTC. It translates to CSAGDDRRTYEQYF. The genes are TRBV20-1 and TRBJ2-7; TRBD1 is a possible D gene (6 bases). Germline-derived CDR1 and CDR2 are DFQATT and SNEGSKA (reference sequence). The CDR3 totals 14 residues.

This chain uses TRBV20-1 with TRBJ2-3; no clear D. Trimming pared 2 bases from V and 7 bases from J, leaving 4 bases between. The germline V gene encodes CDR1 DFQATT and CDR2 SNEGSKA (reference sequence). The CDR3 is 10 residues long. The CDR3, as DNA: TGCAGTGCTAGATTTAATACGCAGTATTTT. Translating gives CSARFNTQYF.

The chain combines TRBV21-1 with TRBJ2-1; the D segment call TRBD2 is taken from the table without a DNA check. TRBV21-1 is reported as a pseudogene. This CDR3 contains 17 residues. CDR3 nucleotides: TGTGCCAGCAGCAAAGTTGCTAGCGGAGGGCTTAAAAATGAGCAGTTCTTC. Translating gives CASSKVASGGLKNEQFF.

This clonotype has only a few counts. The chain uses TRBV25-1 and TRBJ2-4; perhaps TRBD2 as D (5 bases). CDR1 MGHDK and CDR2 SYGVNS come from the germline V gene. The CDR3 covers 17 residues. Trimming pared 1 base from V and 8 bases from J, leaving 21 bases between. CDR3 region: CASSESGRRVGRDIQYF. The CDR3 DNA follows: TGTGCCAGCAGTGAATCGGGGAGACGGGTCGGGCGGGACATTCAGTACTTC. The variable domain in full, with the rest retrieved from reference TRBV25-1 and TRBJ2-4, is EADIYQTPRYLVIGTGKKITLECSQTMGHDKMYWYQQDPGMELHLIHYSYGVNSTEKGDLSSESTVSRIRTEHFPLTLESARPSHTSQYLCASSESGRRVGRDIQYFGAGTRLSVL.

The CDR3 sequence is CASSQVGGDIQYF. CDR3 nucleotides: TGTGCCAGCAGCCAAGTAGGTGGAGACATTCAGTACTTC. The J gene is TRBJ2-4, the V gene TRBV4-2; the D is unclear. The CDR3 extends over 13 amino acids. Germline-derived CDR1 and CDR2 are LGHNA and YNFKEQ. The germline V and J ends were trimmed by 1 base and 8 bases, with 9 bases remaining between them.